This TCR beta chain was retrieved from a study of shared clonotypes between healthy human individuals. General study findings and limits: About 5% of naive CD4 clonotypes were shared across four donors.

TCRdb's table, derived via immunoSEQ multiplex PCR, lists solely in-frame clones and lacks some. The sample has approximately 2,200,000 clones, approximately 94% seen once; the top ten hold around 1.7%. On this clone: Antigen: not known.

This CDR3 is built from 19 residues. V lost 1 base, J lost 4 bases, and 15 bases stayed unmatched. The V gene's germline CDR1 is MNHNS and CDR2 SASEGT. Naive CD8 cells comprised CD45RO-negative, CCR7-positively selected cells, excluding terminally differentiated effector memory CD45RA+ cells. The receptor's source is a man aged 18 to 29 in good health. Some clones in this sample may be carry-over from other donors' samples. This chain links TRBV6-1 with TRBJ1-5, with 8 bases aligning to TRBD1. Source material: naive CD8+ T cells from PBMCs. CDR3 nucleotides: TGTGCCAGCAGTGAAGGACAGGGGCTTCGGACCCAAGAGAATCAGCCCCAGCATTTT. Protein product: CASSEGQGLRTQENQPQHF.